This T cell receptor beta chain was obtained from a study of human T cells and chemical hapten exposure. Study-wide background: Per-sample TCR yields varied mainly from small pooled library volume differences.

V was cut by 0 bases and J by 6 bases, with 11 bases left in between. CDR3 size: 13 residues. Per the germline V gene, CDR1 is DFQATT and CDR2 is SNEGSKA (reference sequence). This clonotype was counted only a few times. Its antigen is currently unknown. The library tagged individual cDNA molecules with unique molecular identifiers. In the source study's methods: Sample TCR totals centred on a median of around 100,000, ranging about 20,000 to 700,000. MiXCR, applied by TCRdb to the RACE reads, yields one record per CDR3 protein. These V and J calls originate from TCRdb's pipeline instead of the authors' own analysis. Of roughly 90,000 distinct CDR3 sequences detected, under 13% appear once; the ten largest clones hold around 1.1%. The sample's time point: patch test 3, about 24 weeks after DPC sensitization. Treatment described: therapeutic diphenylcyclopropenone sensitization with weekly scalp DPC.

Study results and limitations: The study found that DPC sensitization did not change TCRs above 1 in 1000 frequency.

This receptor was taken from a woman aged 30 to 39 with alopecia areata. Some clones in this sample may be carry-over from other donors' samples. This chain connects TRBV20-1 to TRBJ1-1; D not resolved. The source was whole blood, collected in connection with sensitization to the hapten diphenylcyclopropenone (DPC). As DNA, the CDR3 is TGCAGTGCTAGAGATCTAGCGAGCCCTGAAGCTTTCTTT. It encodes CSARDLASPEAFF.